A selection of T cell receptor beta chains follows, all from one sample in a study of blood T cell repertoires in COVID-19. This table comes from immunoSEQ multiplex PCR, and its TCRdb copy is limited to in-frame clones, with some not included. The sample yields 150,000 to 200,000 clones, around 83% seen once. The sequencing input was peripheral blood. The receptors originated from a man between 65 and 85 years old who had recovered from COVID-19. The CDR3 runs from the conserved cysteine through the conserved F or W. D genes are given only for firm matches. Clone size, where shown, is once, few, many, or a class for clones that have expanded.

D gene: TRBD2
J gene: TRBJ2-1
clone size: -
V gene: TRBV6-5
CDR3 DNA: TGTGCCAGCAGGACCGGGACTAGCGGGACCAATGAGCAGTTCTTC
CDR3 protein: CASRTGTSGTNEQFF

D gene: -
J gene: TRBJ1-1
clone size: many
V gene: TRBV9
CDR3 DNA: TGTGCCAGCAGCGTAGGCCAGGGAGGGATCACTGAAGCTTTCTTT
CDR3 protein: CASSVGQGGITEAFF

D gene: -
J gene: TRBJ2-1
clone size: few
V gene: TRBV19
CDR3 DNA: TGTGCCAGTAGTCTTACAGGGTTATCCGATGAGCAGTTCTTC
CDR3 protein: CASSLTGLSDEQFF

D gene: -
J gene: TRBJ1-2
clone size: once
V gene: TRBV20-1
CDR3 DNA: TGCAGTGCTAGTATGGGCGTGACATATGGCTACACCTTC
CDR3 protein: CSASMGVTYGYTF

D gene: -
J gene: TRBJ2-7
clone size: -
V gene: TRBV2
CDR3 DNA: TGTGCCAGCAGCGGGACAACCCTCTCCTACGAGCAGTACTTC
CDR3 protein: CASSGTTLSYEQYF

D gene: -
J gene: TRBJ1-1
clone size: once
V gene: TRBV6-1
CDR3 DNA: TGTGCCAGCAGTGAGAAGGGAGGTTCTGAAGCTTTCTTT
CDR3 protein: CASSEKGGSEAFF

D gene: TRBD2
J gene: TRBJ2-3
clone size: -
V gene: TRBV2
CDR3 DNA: TGTGCCAGCAGTGAAGGGTGGACTAGCGGTAGCACAGATACGCAGTATTTT
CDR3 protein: CASSEGWTSGSTDTQYF

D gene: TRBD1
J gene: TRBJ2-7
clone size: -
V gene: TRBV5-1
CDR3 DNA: TGCGCCAGCAGCCCCAGACAGGGGGCGGGCGAGCAGTACTTC
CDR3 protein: CASSPRQGAGEQYF

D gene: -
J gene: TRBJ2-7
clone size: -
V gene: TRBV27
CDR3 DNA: TGTGCCAGCAGGGGGGGTGTGGGACAGTCCGCCTACGAGCAGTACTTC
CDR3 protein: CASRGGVGQSAYEQYF

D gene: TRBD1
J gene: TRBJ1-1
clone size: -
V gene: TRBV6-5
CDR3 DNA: TGTGCCAGCAGCCGCCGGGACAGGACTGAAGCTTTCTTT
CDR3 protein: CASSRRDRTEAFF

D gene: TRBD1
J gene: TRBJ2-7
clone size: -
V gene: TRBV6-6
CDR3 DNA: TGTGCCAGCAGTGACAGGGGCTACGAGCAGTACTTC
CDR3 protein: CASSDRGYEQYF

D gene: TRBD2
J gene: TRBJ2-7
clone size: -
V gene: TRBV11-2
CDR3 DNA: TGTGCCAGCAGCTTCAGCGGGGGGTCTAACGAGCAGTACTTC
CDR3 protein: CASSFSGGSNEQYF

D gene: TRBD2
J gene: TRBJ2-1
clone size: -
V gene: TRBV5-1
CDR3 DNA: TGCGCCAGCAGCTTGACCGGACTGACGGCGGGGGGTGAGCAGTTCTTC
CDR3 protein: CASSLTGLTAGGEQFF

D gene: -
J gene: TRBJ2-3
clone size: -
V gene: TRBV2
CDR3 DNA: TGTGCCAGCCGGAGCACAGATACGCAGTATTTT
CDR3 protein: CASRSTDTQYF

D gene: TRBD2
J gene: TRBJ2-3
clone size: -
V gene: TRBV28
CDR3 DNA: TGTGCCAGCAGTAGGACTAGCGCAACAGATCCTAGCACAGATACGCAGTATTTT
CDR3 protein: CASSRTSATDPSTDTQYF

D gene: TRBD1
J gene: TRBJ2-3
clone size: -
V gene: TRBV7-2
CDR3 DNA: TGTGCCAGCAGCTTCCGGGACAGGGGAGCAGATACGCAGTATTTT
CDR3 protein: CASSFRDRGADTQYF

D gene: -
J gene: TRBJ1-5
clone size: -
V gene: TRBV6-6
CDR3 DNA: TGTGCCAGCAGTCATTCCGGGAGCAATCAGCCCCAGCATTTT
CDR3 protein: CASSHSGSNQPQHF

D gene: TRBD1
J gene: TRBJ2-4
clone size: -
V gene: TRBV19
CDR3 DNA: TGTGCCAGTAGACTACCGGGACAGGGGAAAGTGGCCAAAAACATTCAGTACTTC
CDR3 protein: CASRLPGQGKVAKNIQYF

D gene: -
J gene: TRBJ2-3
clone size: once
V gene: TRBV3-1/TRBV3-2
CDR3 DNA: TGTGCCAGCAGCCAAGATTTTCTCGTAGGCACAGATACGCAGTATTTT
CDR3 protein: CASSQDFLVGTDTQYF

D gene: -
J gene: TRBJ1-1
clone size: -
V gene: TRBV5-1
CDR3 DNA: TGCGCCAGCAGCCCAACGCGTAAGGGTGGGGGGTGGACTGAAGCTTTCTTT
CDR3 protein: CASSPTRKGGGWTEAFF

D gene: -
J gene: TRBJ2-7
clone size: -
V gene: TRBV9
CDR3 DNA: TGTGCCAGCAGCGTACTTAGCGGTTCTACCTACGAGCAGTACTTC
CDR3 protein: CASSVLSGSTYEQYF

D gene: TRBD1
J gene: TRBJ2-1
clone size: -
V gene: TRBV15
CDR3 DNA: TGTGCCACCAGCAGTCCAGGACAGGGACACTACAATGAGCAGTTCTTC
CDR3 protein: CATSSPGQGHYNEQFF

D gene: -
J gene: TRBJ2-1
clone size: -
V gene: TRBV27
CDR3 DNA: TGTGCCAGCAGTCCCGGACTCTCTGGCGATGAGCAGTTCTTC
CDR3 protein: CASSPGLSGDEQFF

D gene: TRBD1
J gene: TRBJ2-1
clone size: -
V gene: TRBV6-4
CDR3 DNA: TGTGCCAGCAAGGGACAGGGCAACAATGAGCAGTTCTTC
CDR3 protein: CASKGQGNNEQFF

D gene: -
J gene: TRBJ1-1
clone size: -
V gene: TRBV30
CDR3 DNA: TGTGCCTGGAGTCGCGGCAGGGACACTGAAGCTTTCTTT
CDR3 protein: CAWSRGRDTEAFF

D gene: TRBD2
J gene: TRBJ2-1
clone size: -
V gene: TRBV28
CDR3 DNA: TGTGCCAGCAGTCCCGCAGCGGGAAGCTCCTACAATGAGCAGTTCTTC
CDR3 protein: CASSPAAGSSYNEQFF

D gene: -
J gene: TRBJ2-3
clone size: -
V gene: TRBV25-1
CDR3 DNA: TGTGCCAGCAGCTTACAGGGCCCCACAGATACGCAGTATTTT
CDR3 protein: CASSLQGPTDTQYF